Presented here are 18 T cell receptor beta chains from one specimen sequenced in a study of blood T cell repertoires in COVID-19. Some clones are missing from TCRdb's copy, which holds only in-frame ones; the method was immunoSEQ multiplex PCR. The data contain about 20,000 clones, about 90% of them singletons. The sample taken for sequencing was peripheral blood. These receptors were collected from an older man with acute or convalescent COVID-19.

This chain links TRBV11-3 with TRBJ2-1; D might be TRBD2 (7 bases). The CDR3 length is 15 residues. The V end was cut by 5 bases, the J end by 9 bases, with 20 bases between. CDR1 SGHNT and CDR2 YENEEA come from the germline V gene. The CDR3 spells CASSPRDTGRGEQFF. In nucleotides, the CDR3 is TGTGCCAGCAGCCCCCGGGACACGGGGAGGGGTGAGCAGTTCTTC.

The CDR3 region is CASSPFSSHTGELFF. CDR3 in DNA: TGTGCCAGCAGCCCCTTTAGTTCGCACACCGGGGAGCTGTTTTTT. The chain employs TRBV14 and TRBJ2-2; unclear D gene. CDR3 length: 15 amino acids. V shed 4 bases and J shed 3 bases, with 12 bases lying between them. Germline values: CDR1 SGHDN, CDR2 FVKESK.

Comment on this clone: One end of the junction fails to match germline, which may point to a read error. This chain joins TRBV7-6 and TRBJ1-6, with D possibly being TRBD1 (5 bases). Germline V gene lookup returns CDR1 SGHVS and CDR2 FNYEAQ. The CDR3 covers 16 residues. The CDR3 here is CASSLGEDGYNSPLHF. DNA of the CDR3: TGTGCCAGCAGTTTAGGGGAGGATGGGTATAATTCACCCCTCCACTTT.

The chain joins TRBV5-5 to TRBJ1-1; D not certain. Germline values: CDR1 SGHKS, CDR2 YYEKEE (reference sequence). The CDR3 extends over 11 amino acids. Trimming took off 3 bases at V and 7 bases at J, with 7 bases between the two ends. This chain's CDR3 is CASSSYGEAFF. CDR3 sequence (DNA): TGTGCCAGCAGCTCGTACGGTGAAGCTTTCTTT.

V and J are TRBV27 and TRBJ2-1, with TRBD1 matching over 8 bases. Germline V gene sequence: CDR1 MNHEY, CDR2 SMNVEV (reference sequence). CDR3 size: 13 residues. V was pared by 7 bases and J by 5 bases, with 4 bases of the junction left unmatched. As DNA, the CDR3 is TGTGCCAGCATGCCAGGGGGCCACAATGAGCAGTTCTTC. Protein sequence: CASMPGGHNEQFF.

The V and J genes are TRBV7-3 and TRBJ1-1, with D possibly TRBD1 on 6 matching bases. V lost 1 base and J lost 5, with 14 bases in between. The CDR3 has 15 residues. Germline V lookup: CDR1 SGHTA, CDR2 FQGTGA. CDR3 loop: CASSLSADRGTEAFF. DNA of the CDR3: TGTGCCAGCAGCTTAAGTGCGGACAGAGGAACTGAAGCTTTCTTT. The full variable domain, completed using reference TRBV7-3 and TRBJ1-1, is GAGVSQTPSNKVTEKGKYVELRCDPISGHTALYWYRQSLGQGPEFLIYFQGTGAADDSGLPNDRFFAVRPEGSVSTLKIQRTERGDSAVYLCASSLSADRGTEAFFGQGTRLTVV.

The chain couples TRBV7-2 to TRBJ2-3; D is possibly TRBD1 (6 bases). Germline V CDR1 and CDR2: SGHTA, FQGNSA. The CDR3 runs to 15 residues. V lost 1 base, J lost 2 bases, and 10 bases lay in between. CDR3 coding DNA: TGTGCCAGCAGCTTAGGGACAGCCTACACAGATACGCAGTATTTT. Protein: CASSLGTAYTDTQYF.

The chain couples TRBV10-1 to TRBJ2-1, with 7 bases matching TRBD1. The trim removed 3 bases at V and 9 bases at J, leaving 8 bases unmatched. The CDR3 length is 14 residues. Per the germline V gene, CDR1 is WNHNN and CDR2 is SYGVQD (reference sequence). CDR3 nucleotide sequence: TGCGCCAGCAGTGATGACCGCAGGGGGACTGAGCAGTTCTTC. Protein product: CASSDDRRGTEQFF.

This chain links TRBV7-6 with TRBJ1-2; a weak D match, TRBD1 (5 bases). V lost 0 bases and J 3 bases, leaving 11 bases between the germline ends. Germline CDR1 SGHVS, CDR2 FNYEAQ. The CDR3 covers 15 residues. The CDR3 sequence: CASSLARGGDYGYTF. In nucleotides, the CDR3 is TGTGCCAGCAGCTTAGCGCGGGGGGGAGACTATGGCTACACCTTC.

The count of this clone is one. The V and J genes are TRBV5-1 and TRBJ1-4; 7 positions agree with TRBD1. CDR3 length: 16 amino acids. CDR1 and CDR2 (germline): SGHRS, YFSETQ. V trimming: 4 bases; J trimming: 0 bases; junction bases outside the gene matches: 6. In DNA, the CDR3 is TGCGCCAGCAGCGGCGGACAGGCTGCAACTAATGAAAAACTGTTTTTT. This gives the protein CASSGGQAATNEKLFF.

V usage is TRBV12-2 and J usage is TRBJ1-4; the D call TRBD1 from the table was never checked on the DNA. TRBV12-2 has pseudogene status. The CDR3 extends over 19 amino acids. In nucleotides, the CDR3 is TGTGCAAGTCGCTTAGCCCCGGGACAGCTCCTCACAACTAATGAAAAACTGTTTTTT. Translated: CASRLAPGQLLTTNEKLFF.

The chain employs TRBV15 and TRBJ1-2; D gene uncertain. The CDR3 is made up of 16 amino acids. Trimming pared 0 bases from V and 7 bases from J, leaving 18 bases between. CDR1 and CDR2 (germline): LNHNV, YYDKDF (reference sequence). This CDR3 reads CATSREISSAAGGYTF. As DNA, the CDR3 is TGTGCCACCAGCAGAGAAATTTCCAGCGCGGCGGGTGGCTACACCTTC.

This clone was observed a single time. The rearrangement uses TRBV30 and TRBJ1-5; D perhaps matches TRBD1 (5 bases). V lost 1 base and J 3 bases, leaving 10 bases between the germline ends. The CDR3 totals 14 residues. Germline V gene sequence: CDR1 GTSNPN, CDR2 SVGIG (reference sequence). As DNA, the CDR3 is TGTGCCTGGAGTGGGCAGGGAAACAATCAGCCCCAGCATTTT. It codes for CAWSGQGNNQPQHF. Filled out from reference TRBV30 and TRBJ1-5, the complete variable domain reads SQTIHQWPATLVQPVGSPLSLECTVEGTSNPNLYWYRQAAGRGLQLLFYSVGIGQISSEVPQNLSASRPQDRQFILSSKKLLLSDSGFYLCAWSGQGNNQPQHFGDGTRLSIL.

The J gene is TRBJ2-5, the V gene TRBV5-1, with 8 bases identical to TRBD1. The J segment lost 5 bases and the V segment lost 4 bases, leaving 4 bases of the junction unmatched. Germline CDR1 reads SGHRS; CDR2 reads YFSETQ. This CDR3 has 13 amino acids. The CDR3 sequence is CASSPDRVETQYF. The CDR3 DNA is TGCGCCAGCAGCCCGGACAGGGTTGAGACCCAGTACTTC. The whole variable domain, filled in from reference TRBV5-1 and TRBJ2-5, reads KAGVTQTPRYLIKTRGQQVTLSCSPISGHRSVSWYQQTPGQGLQFLFEYFSETQRNKGNFPGRFSGRQFSNSRSEMNVSTLELGDSALYLCASSPDRVETQYFGPGTRLLVL.

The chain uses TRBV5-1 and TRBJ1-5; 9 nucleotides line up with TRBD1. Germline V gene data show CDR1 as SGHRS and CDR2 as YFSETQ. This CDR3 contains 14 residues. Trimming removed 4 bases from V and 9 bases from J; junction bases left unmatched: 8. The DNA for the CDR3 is TGCGCCAGCAGCGAACAGGGGGCCATCTCGCCCCAGCATTTT. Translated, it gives CASSEQGAISPQHF.

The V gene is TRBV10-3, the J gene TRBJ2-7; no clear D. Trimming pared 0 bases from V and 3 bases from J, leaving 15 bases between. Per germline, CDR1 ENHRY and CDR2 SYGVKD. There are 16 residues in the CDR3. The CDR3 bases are TGTGCCATCAGTGAGTCAGCGCGCGCGAGCTACTACGAGCAGTACTTC. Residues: CAISESARASYYEQYF.

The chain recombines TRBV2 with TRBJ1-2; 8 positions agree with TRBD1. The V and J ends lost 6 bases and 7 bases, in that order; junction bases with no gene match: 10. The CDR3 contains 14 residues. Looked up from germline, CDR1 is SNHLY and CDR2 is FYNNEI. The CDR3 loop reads CASRDETGEGGYTF. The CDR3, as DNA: TGTGCCAGCAGAGACGAGACAGGGGAGGGTGGCTACACCTTC.

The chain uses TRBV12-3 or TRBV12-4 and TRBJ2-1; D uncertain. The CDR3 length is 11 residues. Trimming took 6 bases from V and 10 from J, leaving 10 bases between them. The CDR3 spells CASSLMAEQFF. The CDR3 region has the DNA TGTGCCAGCAGCCTCATGGCCGAGCAGTTCTTC.